These T cell receptor beta chains were read from a single sample in a study of blood T cell repertoires in COVID-19. Data came from immunoSEQ multiplex PCR; TCRdb stores just in-frame clones and leaves some out. The repertoire includes some 200,000 clones, around 81% of them detected once, and less than 7% sits in the top ten. Material: peripheral blood. The source of these receptors is a woman aged 70-85 years with acute or convalescent COVID-19. Each CDR3 is given with its conserved first and last residue. A D gene is named only where the DNA matches it firmly. Some rows have no size entry. The others give once, few or many, or a class for an expanded clone.

TRBV7-9	TRBJ2-1	15	TRBD1	many	CASSYPGQVYNEQFF	TGTGCCAGCAGCTACCCGGGACAGGTTTACAATGAGCAGTTCTTC
TRBV15	TRBJ2-5	15	TRBD1	-	CATSRDPTGVETQYF	TGTGCCACCAGCAGAGATCCGACAGGGGTTGAGACCCAGTACTTC
TRBV27	TRBJ2-1	19	TRBD2	-	CASSWRGASGRTNYNEQFF	TGTGCCAGCAGTTGGAGGGGGGCTAGCGGGAGAACTAACTACAATGAGCAGTTCTTC
TRBV25-1	TRBJ1-2	13	TRBD1	-	CASSDRVAYGYTF	TGTGCCAGCAGCGACAGGGTGGCCTATGGCTACACCTTC
TRBV2	TRBJ2-1	15	-	-	CASGLGGTGYNEQFF	TGTGCCAGCGGGTTGGGGGGGACAGGATACAATGAGCAGTTCTTC
TRBV18	TRBJ2-1	16	-	-	CASSLLRDSAYNEQFF	TGTGCCAGCTCACTACTCCGGGACTCGGCCTACAATGAGCAGTTCTTC
TRBV3-1/TRBV3-2	TRBJ2-5	18	TRBD2	-	CASSPGLAGPRGGETQYF	TGTGCCAGCAGCCCGGGACTAGCGGGTCCAAGAGGGGGAGAGACCCAGTACTTC
TRBV14	TRBJ2-1	13	-	-	CASSQDMGRGQFF	TGTGCCAGCAGCCAAGATATGGGCAGGGGGCAGTTCTTC
TRBV18	TRBJ2-1	14	TRBD2	-	CASSPGLAGPEQFF	TGTGCCAGCTCACCAGGGCTAGCGGGACCTGAGCAGTTCTTC
TRBV27	TRBJ1-1	11	TRBD1	-	CASRDRGEAFF	TGTGCCAGCCGGGACAGGGGTGAGGCTTTCTTT
TRBV7-7	TRBJ2-2	16	-	-	CASSLTGTTNTGELFF	TGTGCTAGCAGCTTAACCGGGACAACGAACACCGGGGAGCTGTTTTTT
TRBV4-2	TRBJ1-6	14	-	-	CASSQEQSNSPLHF	TGTGCCAGCAGCCAAGAACAGAGTAATTCACCCCTCCACTTT
TRBV30	TRBJ2-7	12	-	-	CAWIPNTYEQYF	TGTGCCTGGATTCCAAACACCTACGAGCAGTACTTC
TRBV5-1	TRBJ1-5	15	-	-	CASSLTGGGNQPQHF	TGCGCCAGCAGCTTGACAGGCGGGGGCAATCAGCCCCAGCATTTT
TRBV30	TRBJ1-5	14	-	-	CAWSVVSTDQPQHF	TGTGCCTGGAGTGTAGTAAGTACTGATCAGCCCCAGCATTTT
TRBV5-1	TRBJ2-1	17	-	-	CASSLMNIVRAYNEQFF	TGCGCCAGCAGCTTAATGAATATAGTTCGGGCCTACAATGAGCAGTTCTTC
TRBV28	TRBJ2-2	16	TRBD2	-	CASSSPSGGNTGELFF	TGTGCCAGCAGTTCCCCTAGCGGGGGGAACACCGGGGAGCTGTTTTTT
TRBV6-5	TRBJ2-5	14	TRBD1	once	CASRPWDRQETQYF	TGTGCCAGCAGGCCCTGGGACAGGCAAGAGACCCAGTACTTC
TRBV6-5	TRBJ1-2	15	TRBD1	once	CASSEPGQGGYGYTF	TGTGCCAGCAGCGAGCCGGGACAGGGGGGCTATGGCTACACCTTC
TRBV25-1	TRBJ2-5	17	TRBD1	-	CASSEYRNTGTEETQYF	TGTGCCAGCAGTGAATATCGAAATACCGGGACAGAAGAGACCCAGTACTTC
TRBV29-1	TRBJ2-7	13	-	-	CSVAAERSYEQYF	TGCAGCGTTGCCGCGGAGCGCTCCTACGAGCAGTACTTC
TRBV28	TRBJ2-7	13	TRBD1	once	CASRATGFDEQYF	TGTGCCAGCAGGGCGACAGGGTTCGACGAGCAGTACTTC
TRBV5-1	TRBJ2-3	16	TRBD1	-	CASSLEGTGGTDTQYF	TGCGCCAGCAGCTTGGAAGGGACAGGGGGCACAGATACGCAGTATTTT
TRBV5-1	TRBJ2-7	13	-	once	CASSLSFLDEQYF	TGCGCCAGCAGTTTATCCTTCCTCGACGAGCAGTACTTC
TRBV28	TRBJ2-5	14	TRBD1	-	CASSPEGQGRAQYF	TGTGCCAGCAGTCCGGAAGGACAGGGTAGGGCCCAGTACTTC
TRBV28	TRBJ1-6	18	TRBD1	once	CASSLRDRGGYRNSPLHF	TGTGCCAGCAGTTTACGCGACAGGGGTGGATACCGTAATTCACCCCTCCACTTT
TRBV7-9	TRBJ2-1	15	TRBD2	-	CASSLATSGYNEQFF	TGTGCCAGCAGCTTAGCAACTAGCGGGTACAATGAGCAGTTCTTC
TRBV6-6	TRBJ1-6	15	-	-	CASSDGLSYNSPLHF	TGTGCCAGCAGTGACGGGTTATCCTATAATTCACCCCTCCACTTT
TRBV5-1	TRBJ2-2	18	TRBD1	-	CASSNIQQGWLITGELFF	TGCGCCAGCAGTAATATCCAACAGGGGTGGCTTATTACCGGGGAGCTGTTTTTT
TRBV5-1	TRBJ2-7	14	TRBD2	-	CASSRASGSYEQYF	TGCGCCAGCAGCAGAGCTAGCGGGAGTTACGAGCAGTACTTC
TRBV19	TRBJ1-6	14	-	few	CASSIRGGGSPLHF	TGTGCCAGTAGTATCCGAGGCGGGGGTTCACCCCTCCACTTT
TRBV29-1	TRBJ2-3	12	-	-	CSADSITDTQYF	TGCAGCGCCGACTCTATCACAGATACGCAGTATTTT
TRBV6-1	TRBJ1-2	13	-	-	CASSEGQFYGYTF	TGTGCCAGCAGTGAGGGGCAGTTCTATGGCTACACCTTC
TRBV4-2	TRBJ2-1	16	TRBD2	-	CASSPGTSGGGDEQFF	TGTGCCAGCAGCCCCGGGACTAGTGGCGGCGGGGATGAGCAGTTCTTC
TRBV7-9	TRBJ2-3	16	-	few	CASSLVRTALTDTQYF	TGTGCCAGCAGCTTAGTTAGGACAGCGCTCACAGATACGCAGTATTTT
TRBV27	TRBJ1-6	16	TRBD1	-	CASSLKGQGNNSPLHF	TGTGCCAGCAGTTTAAAGGGACAGGGTAATAATTCACCCCTCCACTTT
TRBV27	TRBJ1-5	18	TRBD1	-	CASSLKGQGGYSNQPQHF	TGTGCCAGCAGTTTAAAAGGACAGGGGGGGTATAGCAATCAGCCCCAGCATTTT
TRBV18	TRBJ1-1	17	TRBD1	once	CASSPQGARHEGTEAFF	TGTGCCAGCTCACCACAGGGGGCCCGGCATGAGGGGACTGAAGCTTTCTTT
TRBV7-9	TRBJ2-7	14	-	few	CASSPPGPAGEQYF	TGTGCCAGCAGCCCCCCCGGGCCGGCGGGCGAGCAGTACTTC
TRBV4-2	TRBJ1-2	12	TRBD1	-	CASSHRGSGYTF	TGTGCCAGCAGCCACAGGGGGTCTGGCTACACCTTC
TRBV15	TRBJ2-7	14	-	-	CATSREAGTYEQYF	TGTGCCACCAGCAGAGAAGCAGGGACCTACGAGCAGTACTTC
TRBV6-6	TRBJ1-3	11	-	-	CASHSGNTIYF	TGTGCCTCCCACTCTGGAAACACCATATATTTT
TRBV2	TRBJ1-3	15	TRBD1	-	CASNRDRGSGNTIYF	TGTGCCAGCAATCGGGACAGGGGCTCTGGAAACACCATATATTTT
TRBV13	TRBJ1-3	14	-	once	CASSFGRQGNTIYF	TGTGCCAGCAGCTTCGGGAGGCAGGGAAACACCATATATTTT
TRBV5-4	TRBJ1-6	15	-	-	CASSLDARANSPLHF	TGTGCCAGCAGCTTGGACGCCAGGGCTAATTCACCCCTCCACTTT